The 25 T cell receptor beta chains below were found in one sample sequenced in a study of cytomegalovirus exposure and HLA in healthy donors. Generated by immunoSEQ multiplex PCR, the TCRdb table keeps only in-frame clones and is missing some. Found here are under 200,000 clones, 89% of them singletons; the top ten hold around 3.8%. The sequencing sample was made of PBMCs. The receptor set was obtained from a man younger than 35 in good health and CMV-seropositive.

There are a few counts of this clone. This chain links TRBV7-2 with TRBJ2-1; no reliable D call. V was trimmed by 3 bases and J by 7 bases, leaving 10 bases between them. CDR1 and CDR2 (germline): SGHTA, FQGNSA. The CDR3 totals 13 residues. In DNA, the CDR3 is TGTGCCAGCAGCTTCGCAGGTGGGAATGAGCAGTTCTTC. It is translated as CASSFAGGNEQFF.

The CDR3 loop is CASSINPGQTVVEQYF. The CDR3 DNA follows: TGCGCCAGCAGCATAAATCCGGGACAGACAGTTGTGGAGCAGTACTTC. This chain uses TRBV5-1 with TRBJ2-7; TRBD1 agrees at 7 bases. The J segment lost 7 bases and the V segment lost 4 bases, leaving 17 bases of the junction unmatched. There are 16 residues in the CDR3. Germline V gene data show CDR1 as SGHRS and CDR2 as YFSETQ.

V is TRBV11-2 and J is TRBJ2-7; 7 nucleotides line up with TRBD1. This CDR3 has 15 residues. In germline, CDR1 is SGHAT, CDR2 FQNNGV. V gave up 5 bases and J gave up 0 bases; unmatched junction bases: 7. The CDR3 sequence: CASSPQDRISYEQYF. In DNA, the CDR3 is TGTGCCAGCAGCCCCCAGGACAGGATCTCCTACGAGCAGTACTTC.

The gene calls are TRBV4-1 and TRBJ1-5; TRBD1 might be the D (6 bases). The CDR3 totals 17 residues. Trimming removed 0 bases at V and 5 bases at J, with 17 bases between. Germline CDR1 reads MGHRA; CDR2 reads YSYEKL. CDR3 loop: CASSQDPAGEGDQPQHF. The CDR3 DNA reads as TGCGCCAGCAGCCAAGATCCGGCAGGGGAGGGAGATCAGCCCCAGCATTTT.

The table lists this clone with a few counts. V usage is TRBV30 and J usage is TRBJ1-5, with 7 nucleotides matching TRBD1. With V trimmed by 3 bases and J by 7 bases, 6 bases remained unmatched. The CDR3 consists of 13 residues. Germline values: CDR1 GTSNPN, CDR2 SVGIG (reference sequence). The CDR3 reads CAWSRTGIQPQHF. CDR3 sequence (DNA): TGTGCCTGGAGCAGGACAGGTATACAGCCCCAGCATTTT.

The rearrangement links TRBV6-5 to TRBJ2-1; D is ambiguous. The CDR3 has 14 amino acids. Looked up from germline, CDR1 is MNHEY and CDR2 is SVGAGI. Trimming took 7 bases from V and 3 from J, leaving 13 bases between them. CDR3 sequence: CASKGDGSYNEQFF. CDR3 DNA sequence: TGTGCCAGCAAAGGAGACGGTAGCTACAATGAGCAGTTCTTC.

The V gene is TRBV6-5, the J gene TRBJ1-2, with 9 bases fitting TRBD1. The CDR3 contains 12 residues. The germline V gene has CDR1 MNHEY and CDR2 SVGAGI. The trim removed 5 bases at V and 7 bases at J, leaving 2 bases unmatched. Written as DNA, the CDR3 is TGTGCCAGCAGTCAGGGACAGGGTGGCTACACCTTC. Its translation is CASSQGQGGYTF.

This clone was found once. V is TRBV9 and J is TRBJ2-1; 10 positions agree with TRBD1. V was clipped by 3 bases and J by 1 base; unmatched bases: 1. CDR3 length: 15 residues. The V gene's germline CDR1 is SGDLS and CDR2 YYNGEE. Here the CDR3 reads CASSGGQGSYNEQFF. The CDR3 DNA is TGTGCCAGCAGCGGGGGACAGGGGTCCTACAATGAGCAGTTCTTC.

The genes are TRBV2 and TRBJ1-1; D may be TRBD1 (6 bases). Germline V CDR1 and CDR2: SNHLY, FYNNEI. This CDR3 has 16 residues. Trimming removed 4 bases at V and 0 bases at J, with 15 bases between. The CDR3 spells CASSVSMQGMNTEAFF. The CDR3 DNA follows: TGTGCCAGCAGTGTCTCAATGCAGGGGATGAACACTGAAGCTTTCTTT.

The chain is built from TRBV5-4 and TRBJ2-7; a possible D gene is TRBD2 (5 bases). V lost 4 bases and J lost 5, with 19 bases in between. This CDR3 region has 15 residues. In germline, CDR1 is SGHNT, CDR2 YYREEE (reference sequence). CDR3 region: CASSRVAGLINEQYF. The CDR3 region has the DNA TGTGCCAGCAGCCGGGTTGCAGGACTTATCAACGAGCAGTACTTC.

CDR3 nucleotide sequence: TGCGCCAGCAGCCGAGACAGGGACTATGGCTACACCTTC. Its translation is CASSRDRDYGYTF. V and J are TRBV4-1 and TRBJ1-2; 7 bases are shared with TRBD1. V was pared by 4 bases and J by 3 bases, with 2 bases of the junction left unmatched. This CDR3 has 13 residues. Germline V CDR1 and CDR2: MGHRA, YSYEKL.

This clone is a singleton in its sample. V gene TRBV10-3 combines with J gene TRBJ1-2; D is unclear. This CDR3 is built from 12 residues. Deletions cut 11 bases from V and 9 bases from J, with 19 bases between. CDR1 is ENHRY, CDR2 SYGVKD, per germline. CDR3 in amino acids: CASTGLGLSYTF. In DNA, the CDR3 is TGTGCCTCGACCGGACTGGGTCTAAGCTACACCTTC.

This chain links TRBV19 with TRBJ1-4, with 10 bases lining up with TRBD1. Germline CDR1 is LNHDA and CDR2 is SQIVND (reference sequence). CDR3 length: 13 amino acids. V lost 11 bases to trimming and J lost 9 bases; unmatched junction nucleotides: 9. CDR3 sequence: CAARDRGKKKLFF. The CDR3 DNA reads TGTGCCGCCCGGGACAGGGGAAAGAAAAAACTGTTTTTT.

V usage is TRBV11-2 and J usage is TRBJ2-3; TRBD2 agrees at 7 bases. Trimming removed 2 bases from V and 5 bases from J; junction bases left unmatched: 16. In germline, CDR1 is SGHAT, CDR2 FQNNGV. The CDR3 totals 18 residues. As DNA, the CDR3 is TGTGCCAGCAGCTTATGGGTTCTAGCGGCCATAAGGGGAGATACGCAGTATTTT. Amino acid sequence: CASSLWVLAAIRGDTQYF.

This chain joins TRBV1 and TRBJ2-1; the table's D call, TRBD2, was not checked against the DNA. TRBV1 is recorded as a pseudogene. This CDR3 is 17 amino acids long. The CDR3: CTSSQDRTSGSDNEQFF. The CDR3 coding sequence is TGCACCAGCAGCCAAGATCGGACTAGCGGGAGTGACAATGAGCAGTTCTTC.

This chain links TRBV11-3 with TRBJ2-1, with D possibly matching TRBD1 (5 bases). CDR3 size: 15 residues. Germline values: CDR1 SGHNT, CDR2 YENEEA. V was cut by 1 base and J by 5 bases, with 12 bases left in between. Written as DNA, the CDR3 is TGTGCCAGCAGCTTAGTGGGAACAGGAAACAATGAGCAGTTCTTC. Its protein is CASSLVGTGNNEQFF.

The chain employs TRBV28 and TRBJ1-5; D remains unclear. Germline values: CDR1 MDHEN, CDR2 SYDVKM. V was shortened by 3 bases and J by 0 bases, with 12 bases between the two germline ends. The CDR3 has 16 amino acids. As DNA, the CDR3 is TGTGCCAGCAGTTTGAGGGCCCACTATAGCAATCAGCCCCAGCATTTT. Protein: CASSLRAHYSNQPQHF.

The V and J genes are TRBV7-8 and TRBJ2-3; 9 positions agree with TRBD1. Trimming at V came to 5 bases and at J to 6 bases, leaving 9 bases not matched to a gene. The CDR3 totals 15 residues. Germline V gene data show CDR1 as SGHVS and CDR2 as FQNEAQ. The DNA for the CDR3 is TGTGCCAGCAGCAGACAGGGGGACCACCGGGATACGCAGTATTTT. Its protein is CASSRQGDHRDTQYF.

In DNA, the CDR3 is TGTGCCAGCAGCTCCCGCTACGAGCAGTACTTC. This encodes CASSSRYEQYF. The chain recombines TRBV5-6 with TRBJ2-7, with D uncertain. The CDR3 sequence is 11 residues long. V was clipped by 3 bases and J by 3 bases, with 4 bases between them. Per the germline V gene, CDR1 is SGHDT and CDR2 is YYEEEE.

This clone was counted a few times. The chain links TRBV7-9 to TRBJ1-4, with 10 bases aligning to TRBD1. The CDR3 length is 16 residues. Per germline, CDR1 SEHNR and CDR2 FQNEAQ (reference sequence). The ends lost 5 bases at V and 8 bases at J; junction bases unmatched: 11. The CDR3 DNA sequence: TGTGCCAGCAGCCCCCGGGTCGGGACAGGGGAGGAAAAACTGTTTTTT. As protein: CASSPRVGTGEEKLFF.

The chain links TRBV7-3 to TRBJ2-5, with 10 positions matching TRBD2. Germline CDR1 and CDR2: SGHTA and FQGTGA. Trimming removed 1 base from V and 1 base from J; junction bases left unmatched: 18. There are 21 residues in the CDR3. The CDR3 loop is CASSLNWRASGRGLIQETQYF. The DNA of the CDR3 is TGTGCCAGCAGCTTAAACTGGCGGGCTAGCGGGAGAGGCCTGATCCAAGAGACCCAGTACTTC.

This chain links TRBV28 with TRBJ1-5, with a weak D call TRBD1 (5 bases). The V gene lost 5 bases and the J gene lost 0 bases, with 17 bases spanning the gap. The CDR3 runs 17 residues. Germline values: CDR1 MDHEN, CDR2 SYDVKM. The CDR3 coding sequence is TGTGCCAGCAGTCCCTACGATCCAGGGTATAGCAATCAGCCCCAGCATTTT. It yields the protein CASSPYDPGYSNQPQHF.

The chain links TRBV7-8 to TRBJ2-1; perhaps TRBD2 as D (6 bases). Germline values: CDR1 SGHVS, CDR2 FQNEAQ. V lost 6 bases and J 8 bases, leaving 11 bases between the germline ends. CDR3 length equals 12 residues. The CDR3 DNA reads as TGTGCCAGCAGACTACTAGCCGATGAGCAGTTCTTC. Protein sequence: CASRLLADEQFF.

The gene calls are TRBV5-1 and TRBJ2-7; D perhaps matches TRBD2 (5 bases). V lost 0 bases and J lost 0, with 13 bases in between. The CDR3 covers 16 residues. The germline gives CDR1 SGHRS, CDR2 YFSETQ. The CDR3 sequence is CASSLAQRPSSYEQYF. The CDR3 nucleotides read TGCGCCAGCAGCTTGGCCCAGCGGCCCAGCTCCTACGAGCAGTACTTC.

The rearrangement links TRBV11-3 to TRBJ2-2; tentative D call: TRBD1 (6 bases). Germline CDR1 SGHNT, CDR2 YENEEA. CDR3 length: 15 residues. Trimming shortened V by 6 bases and J by 0 bases, and 11 bases separated the two germline ends. This chain's CDR3 is CASSLDRPNTGELFF. For the CDR3, the DNA is TGTGCCAGCAGTCTCGACAGGCCGAACACCGGGGAGCTGTTTTTT.